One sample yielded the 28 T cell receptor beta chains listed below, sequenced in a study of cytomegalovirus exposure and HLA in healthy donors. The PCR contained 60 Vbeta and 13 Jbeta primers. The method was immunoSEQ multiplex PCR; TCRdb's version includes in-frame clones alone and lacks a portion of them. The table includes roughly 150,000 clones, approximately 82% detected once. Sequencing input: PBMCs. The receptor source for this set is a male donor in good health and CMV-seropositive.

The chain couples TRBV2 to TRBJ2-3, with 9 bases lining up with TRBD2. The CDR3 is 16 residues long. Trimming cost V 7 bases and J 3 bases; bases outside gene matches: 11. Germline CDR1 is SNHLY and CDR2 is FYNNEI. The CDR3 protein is CASNSEGLAGTDTQYF. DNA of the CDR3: TGTGCCAGCAACTCGGAGGGTCTAGCGGGAACAGATACGCAGTATTTT.

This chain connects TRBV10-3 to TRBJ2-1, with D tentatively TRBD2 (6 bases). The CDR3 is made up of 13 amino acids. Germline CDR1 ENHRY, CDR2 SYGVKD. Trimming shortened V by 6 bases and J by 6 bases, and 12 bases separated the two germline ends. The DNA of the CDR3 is TGTGCCATCAGGGGGACTGCCTCCAATGAGCAGTTCTTC. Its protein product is CAIRGTASNEQFF.

CDR3: CASSLTTGGAFF. The CDR3, as DNA: TGTGCCAGCAGTTTAACAACAGGGGGAGCTTTCTTT. J is TRBJ1-1 and V is TRBV27; TRBD1 agrees at 8 bases. The CDR3 spans 12 residues. V lost 2 bases and J lost 10; bases outside the gene matches: 3. CDR1 MNHEY and CDR2 SMNVEV come from the germline V gene (reference sequence).

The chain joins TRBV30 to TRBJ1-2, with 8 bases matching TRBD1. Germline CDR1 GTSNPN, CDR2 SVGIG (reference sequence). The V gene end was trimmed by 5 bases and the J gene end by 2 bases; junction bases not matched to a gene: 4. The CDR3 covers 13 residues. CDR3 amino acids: CAWGQGTNYGYTF. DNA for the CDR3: TGTGCCTGGGGACAGGGCACAAACTATGGCTACACCTTC.

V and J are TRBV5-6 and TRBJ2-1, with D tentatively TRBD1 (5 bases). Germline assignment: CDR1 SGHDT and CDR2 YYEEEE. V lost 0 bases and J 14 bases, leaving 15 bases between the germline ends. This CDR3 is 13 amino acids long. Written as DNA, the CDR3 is TGTGCCAGCAGCTTGGGCCGACAGACCGAGGAGTTCTTC. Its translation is CASSLGRQTEEFF.

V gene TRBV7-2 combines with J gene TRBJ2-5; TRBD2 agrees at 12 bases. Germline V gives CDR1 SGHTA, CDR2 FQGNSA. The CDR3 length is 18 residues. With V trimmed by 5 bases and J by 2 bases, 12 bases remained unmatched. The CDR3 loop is CASSLEPTSGRPQETQYF. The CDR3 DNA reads TGTGCCAGCAGCCTAGAACCGACTAGCGGGAGACCACAAGAGACCCAGTACTTC.

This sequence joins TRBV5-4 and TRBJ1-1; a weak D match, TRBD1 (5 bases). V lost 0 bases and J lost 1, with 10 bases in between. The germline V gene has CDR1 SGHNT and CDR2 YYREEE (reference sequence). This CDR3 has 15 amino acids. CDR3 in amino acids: CASSLDRLGNTEAFF. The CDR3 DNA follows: TGTGCCAGCAGCTTGGACAGGCTCGGGAACACTGAAGCTTTCTTT.

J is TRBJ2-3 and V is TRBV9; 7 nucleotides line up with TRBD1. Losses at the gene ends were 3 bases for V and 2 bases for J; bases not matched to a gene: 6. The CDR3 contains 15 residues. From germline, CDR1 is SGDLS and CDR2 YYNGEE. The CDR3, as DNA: TGTGCCAGCAGCGGAAGGGACAGAGACACAGATACGCAGTATTTT. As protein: CASSGRDRDTDTQYF. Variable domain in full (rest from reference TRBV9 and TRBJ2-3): DSGVTQTPKHLITATGQRVTLRCSPRSGDLSVYWYQQSLDQGLQFLIQYYNGEERAKGNILERFSAQQFPDLHSELNLSSLELGDSALYFCASSGRDRDTDTQYFGPGTRLTVL.

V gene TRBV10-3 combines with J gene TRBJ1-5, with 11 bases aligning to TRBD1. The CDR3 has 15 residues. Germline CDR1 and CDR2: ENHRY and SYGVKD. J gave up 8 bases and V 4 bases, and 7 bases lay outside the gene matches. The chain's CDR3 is CAISGDRGVEKPQHF. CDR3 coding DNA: TGTGCCATCAGTGGGGACAGGGGGGTCGAAAAGCCCCAGCATTTT.

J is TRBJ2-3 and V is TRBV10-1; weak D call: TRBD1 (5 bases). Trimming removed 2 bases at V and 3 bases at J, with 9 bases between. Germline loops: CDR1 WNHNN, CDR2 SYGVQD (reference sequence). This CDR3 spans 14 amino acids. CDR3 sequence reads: CASSEPGKTDTQYF. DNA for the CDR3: TGCGCCAGCAGTGAGCCAGGGAAAACAGATACGCAGTATTTT.

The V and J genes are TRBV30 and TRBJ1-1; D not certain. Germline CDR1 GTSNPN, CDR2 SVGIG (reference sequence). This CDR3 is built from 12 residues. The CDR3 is CAKKHLNTEAFF. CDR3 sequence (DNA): TGTGCGAAGAAGCACTTGAACACTGAAGCTTTCTTT.

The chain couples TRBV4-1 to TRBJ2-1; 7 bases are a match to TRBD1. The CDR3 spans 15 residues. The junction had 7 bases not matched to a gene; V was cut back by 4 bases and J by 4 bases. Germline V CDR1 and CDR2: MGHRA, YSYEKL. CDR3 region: CASSLRQGEYNEQFF. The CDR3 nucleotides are TGCGCCAGCAGCCTAAGGCAGGGGGAGTACAATGAGCAGTTCTTC.

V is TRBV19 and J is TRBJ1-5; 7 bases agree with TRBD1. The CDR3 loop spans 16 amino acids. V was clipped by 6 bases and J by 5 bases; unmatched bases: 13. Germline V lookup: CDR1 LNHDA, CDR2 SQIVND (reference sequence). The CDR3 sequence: CASSKTGYGGDQPQHF. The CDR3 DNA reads TGTGCCAGTAGCAAGACAGGGTACGGGGGGGATCAGCCCCAGCATTTT. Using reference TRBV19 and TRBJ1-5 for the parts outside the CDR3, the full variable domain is DGGITQSPKYLFRKEGQNVTLSCEQNLNHDAMYWYRQDPGQGLRLIYYSQIVNDFQKGDIAEGYSVSREKKESFPLTVTSAQKNPTAFYLCASSKTGYGGDQPQHFGDGTRLSIL.

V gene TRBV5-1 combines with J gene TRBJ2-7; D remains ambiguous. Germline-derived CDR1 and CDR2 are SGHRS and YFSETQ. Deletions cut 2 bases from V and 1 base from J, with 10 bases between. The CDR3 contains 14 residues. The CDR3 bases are TGCGCCAGCAGCTTCGGGTTGGAGTCCTACGAGCAGTACTTC. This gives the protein CASSFGLESYEQYF.

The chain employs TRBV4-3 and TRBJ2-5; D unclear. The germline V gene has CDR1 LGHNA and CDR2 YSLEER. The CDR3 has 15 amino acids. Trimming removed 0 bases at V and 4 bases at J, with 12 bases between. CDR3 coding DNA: TGCGCCAGCAGCCAAGAGGGCCGAATGGGAGAGACCCAGTACTTC. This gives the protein CASSQEGRMGETQYF.

The CDR3 here is CASSARVGQGSYNEQFF. Written as DNA, the CDR3 is TGTGCCAGCAGCGCCAGAGTGGGACAGGGGAGCTACAATGAGCAGTTCTTC. The chain has TRBV9 and TRBJ2-1; 10 nucleotides align to TRBD1. Germline V gene lookup returns CDR1 SGDLS and CDR2 YYNGEE. With V trimmed by 3 bases and J by 3 bases, 9 bases remained unmatched. The CDR3 is 17 residues long.

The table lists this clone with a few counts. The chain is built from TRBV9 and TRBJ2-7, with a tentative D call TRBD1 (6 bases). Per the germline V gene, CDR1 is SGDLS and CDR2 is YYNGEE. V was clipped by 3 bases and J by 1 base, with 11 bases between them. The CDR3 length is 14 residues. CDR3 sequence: CASSEPGTSYEQYF. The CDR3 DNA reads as TGTGCCAGCAGCGAGCCCGGGACATCCTACGAGCAGTACTTC.

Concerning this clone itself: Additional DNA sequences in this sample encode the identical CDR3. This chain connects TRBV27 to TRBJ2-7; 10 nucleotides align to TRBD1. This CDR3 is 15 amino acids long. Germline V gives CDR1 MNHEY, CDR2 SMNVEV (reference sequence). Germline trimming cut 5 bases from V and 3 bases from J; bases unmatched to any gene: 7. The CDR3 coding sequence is TGTGCCAGCAGTCCAAGACAGGGGGCATTCTACGAGCAGTACTTC. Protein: CASSPRQGAFYEQYF.

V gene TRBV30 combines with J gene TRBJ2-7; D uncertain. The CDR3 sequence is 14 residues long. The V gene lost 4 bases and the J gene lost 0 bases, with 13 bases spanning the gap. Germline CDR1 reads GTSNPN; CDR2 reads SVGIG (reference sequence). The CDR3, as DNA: TGTGCCTGGACCATAGGCGGAAGCTCCTACGAGCAGTACTTC. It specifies CAWTIGGSSYEQYF.

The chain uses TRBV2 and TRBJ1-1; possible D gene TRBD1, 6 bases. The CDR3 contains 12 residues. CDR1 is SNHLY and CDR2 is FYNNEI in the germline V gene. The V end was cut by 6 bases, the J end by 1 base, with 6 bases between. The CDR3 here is CASRTGNTEAFF. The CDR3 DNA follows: TGTGCCAGCAGGACAGGGAACACTGAAGCTTTCTTT.

As DNA, the CDR3 is TGTGCCAGCGGTACAGGGAATTGGAACACTGAAGCTTTCTTT. It is translated as CASGTGNWNTEAFF. The gene calls are TRBV7-8 and TRBJ1-1, with D perhaps matching TRBD1 (6 bases). Deletions cut 8 bases from V and 1 base from J, with 14 bases between. The germline gives CDR1 SGHVS, CDR2 FQNEAQ. The CDR3 is 14 residues long.

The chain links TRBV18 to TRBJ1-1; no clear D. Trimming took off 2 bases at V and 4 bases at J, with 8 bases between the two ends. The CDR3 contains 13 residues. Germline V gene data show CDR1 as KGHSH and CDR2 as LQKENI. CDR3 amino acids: CASSPATATEAFF. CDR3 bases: TGTGCCAGCTCACCAGCCACTGCCACTGAAGCTTTCTTT.

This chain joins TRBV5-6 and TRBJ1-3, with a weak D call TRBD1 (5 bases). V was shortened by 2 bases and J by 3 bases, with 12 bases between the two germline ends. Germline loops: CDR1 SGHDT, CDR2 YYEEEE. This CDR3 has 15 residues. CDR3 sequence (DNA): TGTGCCAGCAGCTTCCTCCGGGGGAATGGAAACACCATATATTTT. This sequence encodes CASSFLRGNGNTIYF.

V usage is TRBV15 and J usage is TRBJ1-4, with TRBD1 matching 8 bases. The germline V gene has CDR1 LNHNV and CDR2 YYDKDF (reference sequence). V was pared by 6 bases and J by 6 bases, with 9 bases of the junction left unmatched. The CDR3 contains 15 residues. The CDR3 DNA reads TGTGCCACCAGGTCTCCAGGGGGCCCCGATGAAAAACTGTTTTTT. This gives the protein CATRSPGGPDEKLFF.

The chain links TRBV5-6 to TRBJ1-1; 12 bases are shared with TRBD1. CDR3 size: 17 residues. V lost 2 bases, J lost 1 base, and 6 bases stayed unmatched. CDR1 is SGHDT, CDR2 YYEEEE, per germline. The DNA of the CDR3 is TGTGCCAGCAGCTTAATTTGGGACAGGGGGCGGAACACTGAAGCTTTCTTT. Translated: CASSLIWDRGRNTEAFF. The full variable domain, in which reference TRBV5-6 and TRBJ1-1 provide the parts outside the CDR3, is DAGVTQSPTHLIKTRGQQVTLRCSPKSGHDTVSWYQQALGQGPQFIFQYYEEEERQRGNFPDRFSGHQFPNYSSELNVNALLLGDSALYLCASSLIWDRGRNTEAFFGQGTRLTVV.

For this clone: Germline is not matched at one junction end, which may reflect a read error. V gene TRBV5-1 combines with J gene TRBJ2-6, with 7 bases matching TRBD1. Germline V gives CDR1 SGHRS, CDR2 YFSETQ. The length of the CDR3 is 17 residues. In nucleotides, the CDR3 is TGCGCCAGCAGCGGGGACAGAGACTTTGCTGGGGCCAACGGCCTGACTTTC. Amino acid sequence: CASSGDRDFAGANGLTF.

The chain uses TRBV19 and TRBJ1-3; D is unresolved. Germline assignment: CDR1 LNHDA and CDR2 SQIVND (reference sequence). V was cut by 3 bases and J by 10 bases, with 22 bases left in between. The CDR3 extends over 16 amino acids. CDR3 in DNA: TGTGCCAGTAGTATTAAAAACGGCGTTGGAGTTGGTACCATATATTTT. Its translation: CASSIKNGVGVGTIYF. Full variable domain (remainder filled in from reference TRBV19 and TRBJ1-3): DGGITQSPKYLFRKEGQNVTLSCEQNLNHDAMYWYRQDPGQGLRLIYYSQIVNDFQKGDIAEGYSVSREKKESFPLTVTSAQKNPTAFYLCASSIKNGVGVGTIYFGEGSWLTVV.

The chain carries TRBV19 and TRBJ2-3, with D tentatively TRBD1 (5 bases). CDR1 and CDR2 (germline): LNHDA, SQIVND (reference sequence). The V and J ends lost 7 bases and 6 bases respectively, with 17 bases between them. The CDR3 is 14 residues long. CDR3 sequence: CASTLRQGWDTQYF. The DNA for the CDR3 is TGTGCCAGTACCCTTCGTCAGGGCTGGGATACGCAGTATTTT.